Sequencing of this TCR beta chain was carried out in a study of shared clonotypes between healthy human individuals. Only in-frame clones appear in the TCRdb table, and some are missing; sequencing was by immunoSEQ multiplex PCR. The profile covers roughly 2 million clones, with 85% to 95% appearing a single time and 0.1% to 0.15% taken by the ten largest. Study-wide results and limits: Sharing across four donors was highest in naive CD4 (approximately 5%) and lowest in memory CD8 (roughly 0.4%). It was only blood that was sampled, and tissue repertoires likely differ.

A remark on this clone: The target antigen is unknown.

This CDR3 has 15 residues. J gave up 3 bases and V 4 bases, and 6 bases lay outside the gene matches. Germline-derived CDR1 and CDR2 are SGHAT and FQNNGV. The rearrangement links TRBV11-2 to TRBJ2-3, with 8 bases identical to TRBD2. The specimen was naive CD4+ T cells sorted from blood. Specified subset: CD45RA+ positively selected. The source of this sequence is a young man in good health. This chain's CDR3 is CASSSLSGGTDTQYF. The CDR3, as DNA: TGTGCCAGCAGCTCCTTGTCGGGAGGGACAGATACGCAGTATTTT.